This T cell receptor beta chain emerged from a study of cytomegalovirus exposure and HLA in healthy donors. PCR involved 60 Vbeta and 13 Jbeta primers. Using immunoSEQ multiplex PCR, the repertoire was profiled, and TCRdb retains in-frame clones only, with some absent. The sample contains fewer than 200,000 clones, about 86% of which appear only once. Study-wide findings and caveats: Later on, an analysis found that several of the most significant clusters appeared to be linked to common viral pathogens, which included parvovirus B19.

This clone occurred a few times. Antigen: not known. V lost 3 bases to trimming and J lost 9 bases; unmatched junction nucleotides: 27. Germline V gene lookup returns CDR1 MGHRA and CDR2 YSYEKL. The CDR3 contains 20 residues. This chain connects TRBV4-1 to TRBJ2-5, with TRBD1 identical over 8 bases. The clonotype was recovered from a woman aged 25 to 39 in good health and CMV-seronegative. The specimen sequenced was PBMCs. CDR3 in amino acids: CASSHPQGHPTGARMVAQYF. CDR3 DNA: TGCGCCAGCAGCCACCCCCAAGGTCACCCGACAGGGGCCCGGATGGTGGCCCAGTACTTC.